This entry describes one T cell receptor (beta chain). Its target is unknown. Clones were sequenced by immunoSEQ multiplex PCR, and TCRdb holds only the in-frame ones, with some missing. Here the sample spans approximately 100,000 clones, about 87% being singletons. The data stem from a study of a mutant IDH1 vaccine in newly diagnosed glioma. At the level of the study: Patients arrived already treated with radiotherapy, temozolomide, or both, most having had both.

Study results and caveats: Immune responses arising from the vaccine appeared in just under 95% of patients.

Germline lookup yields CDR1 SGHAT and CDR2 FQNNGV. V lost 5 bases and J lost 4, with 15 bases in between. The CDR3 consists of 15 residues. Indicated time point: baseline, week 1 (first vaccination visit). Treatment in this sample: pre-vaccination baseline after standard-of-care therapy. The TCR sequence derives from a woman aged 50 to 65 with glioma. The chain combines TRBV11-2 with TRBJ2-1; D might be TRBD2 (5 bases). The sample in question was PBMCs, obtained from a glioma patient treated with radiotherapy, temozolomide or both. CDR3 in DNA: TGTGCCAGCAGCGAACGAGGTAGCGTATACAATGAGCAGTTCTTC. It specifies CASSERGSVYNEQFF.